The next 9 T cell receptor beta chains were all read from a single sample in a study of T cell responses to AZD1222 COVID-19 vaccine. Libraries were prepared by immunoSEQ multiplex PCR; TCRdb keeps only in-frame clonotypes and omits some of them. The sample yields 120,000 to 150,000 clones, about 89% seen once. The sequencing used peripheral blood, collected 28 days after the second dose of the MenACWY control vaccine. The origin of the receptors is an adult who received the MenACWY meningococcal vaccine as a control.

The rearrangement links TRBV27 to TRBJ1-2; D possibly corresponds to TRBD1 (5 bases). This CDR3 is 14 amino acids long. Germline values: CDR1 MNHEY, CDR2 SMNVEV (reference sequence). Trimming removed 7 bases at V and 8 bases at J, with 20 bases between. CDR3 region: CASTEKGASRGYTF. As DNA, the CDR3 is TGTGCCAGCACAGAAAAAGGGGCCTCCAGGGGCTACACCTTC.

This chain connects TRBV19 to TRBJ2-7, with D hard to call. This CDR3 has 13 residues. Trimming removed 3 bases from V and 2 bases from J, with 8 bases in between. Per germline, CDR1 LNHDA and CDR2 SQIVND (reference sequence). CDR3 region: CASSISRTYEQYF. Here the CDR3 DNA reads TGTGCCAGTAGTATCAGCAGAACCTACGAGCAGTACTTC.

The CDR3 bases are TGTGCCACCAGCAGAGGTTTTGGGGTAGAGACCCAGTACTTC. Residues: CATSRGFGVETQYF. This chain joins TRBV15 and TRBJ2-5; no clear D gene. With 1 base removed from V and 4 bases from J, the gap between germline ends came to 10 bases. There are 14 residues in the CDR3. The V gene's germline CDR1 is LNHNV and CDR2 YYDKDF (reference sequence).

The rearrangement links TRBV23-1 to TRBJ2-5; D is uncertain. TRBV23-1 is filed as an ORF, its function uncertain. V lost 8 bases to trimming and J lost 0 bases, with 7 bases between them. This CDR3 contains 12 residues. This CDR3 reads CASRGHQETQYF. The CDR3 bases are TGCGCCAGCCGCGGCCACCAAGAGACCCAGTACTTC.

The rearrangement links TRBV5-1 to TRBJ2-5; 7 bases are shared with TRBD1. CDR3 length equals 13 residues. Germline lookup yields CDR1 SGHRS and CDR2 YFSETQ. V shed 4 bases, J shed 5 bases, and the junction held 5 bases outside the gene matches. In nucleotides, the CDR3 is TGCGCCAGCAGCCCACAGGGGCGGGAGACCCAGTACTTC. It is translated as CASSPQGRETQYF.

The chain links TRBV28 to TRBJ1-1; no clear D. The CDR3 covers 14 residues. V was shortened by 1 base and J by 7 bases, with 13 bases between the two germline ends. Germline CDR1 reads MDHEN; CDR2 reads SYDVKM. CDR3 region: CASSLLRPANEAFF. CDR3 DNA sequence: TGTGCCAGCAGTTTATTAAGGCCCGCGAATGAAGCTTTCTTT.

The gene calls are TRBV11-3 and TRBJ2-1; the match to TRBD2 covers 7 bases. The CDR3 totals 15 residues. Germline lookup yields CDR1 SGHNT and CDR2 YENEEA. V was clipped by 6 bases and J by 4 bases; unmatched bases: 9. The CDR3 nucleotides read TGTGCCAGCAGTTCTACCAGCGGGGCGTACAATGAGCAGTTCTTC. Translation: CASSSTSGAYNEQFF. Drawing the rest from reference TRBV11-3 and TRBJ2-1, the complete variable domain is EAGVVQSPRYKIIEKKQPVAFWCNPISGHNTLYWYLQNLGQGPELLIRYENEEAVDDSQLPKDRFSAERLKGVDSTLKIQPAELGDSAVYLCASSSTSGAYNEQFFGPGTRLTVL.

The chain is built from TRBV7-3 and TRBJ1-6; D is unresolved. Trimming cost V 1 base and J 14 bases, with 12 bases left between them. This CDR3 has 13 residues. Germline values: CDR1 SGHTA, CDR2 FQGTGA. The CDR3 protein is CASSLNFGQTLHF. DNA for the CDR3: TGTGCCAGCAGCTTAAATTTTGGGCAGACCCTCCACTTT.

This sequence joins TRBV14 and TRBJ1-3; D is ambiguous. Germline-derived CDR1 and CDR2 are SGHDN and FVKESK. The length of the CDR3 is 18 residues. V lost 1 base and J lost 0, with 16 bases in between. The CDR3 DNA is TGTGCCAGCAGCCAAGGGCCGGGAAGATCAGTCTCTGGAAACACCATATATTTT. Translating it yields CASSQGPGRSVSGNTIYF.